This record concerns one TCR beta chain sequence. This specimen belongs to a study of early stage breast cancer tumors. Study information: Samples were sequenced at about 10-fold average coverage.

Sequenced by immunoSEQ multiplex PCR; TCRdb stores in-frame clones only, minus some. In the table there are some 48,000 clones, around 83% of which are singletons. This CDR3 has 13 amino acids. Germline CDR1 LGHNT, CDR2 FRNRAP. V was pared by 3 bases and J by 10 bases, with 13 bases between. This TCR was sampled from a person aged 45 to 60 with breast cancer. What was sequenced was blood. J is TRBJ2-1 and V is TRBV12-5; D is possibly TRBD1 or TRBD2 (5 bases each). The CDR3 loop is CASGLSGGPEQFF. The CDR3 bases are TGTGCTAGTGGTTTATCTGGGGGTCCCGAGCAGTTCTTC.